This entry describes one T cell receptor beta chain. Antigen unknown. From RNA transcripts, TCR beta CDR3 regions were amplified. An initial round of RT-PCR targeting the TCR CDR3 relied on the HTBI primer set. TCRdb passed the multiplex PCR reads through MiXCR, listing each CDR3 protein once. Of about 480,000 distinct CDR3 sequences in the sample, over 13% were seen once. This sample stems from a study of T cells in Graves' hyperthyroidism and ophthalmopathy. Germline V gene sequence: CDR1 SQVTM, CDR2 ANQGSEA. Trimming removed 6 bases from V and 3 bases from J; junction bases left unmatched: 10. The CDR3 is 15 residues long. Participants, patients aged 18 to 65, had newly diagnosed hyperthyroidism with a duration under 2 months. Every diagnosis used clinical symptoms, serum thyroxine and TRAb, thyroid ultrasound and orbital computed tomography. Findings and caveats of the study: Blood held most thyroid clonotypes expanded above 0.001 frequency.

The V call is TRBV29-1, the J call TRBJ1-2; TRBD1 matches at 10 bases. Sequenced material: blood. This TCR was recovered from a woman younger than 35 with Graves' hyperthyroidism. The CDR3 region is CSVNWDRGRDYGYTF. Written as DNA, the CDR3 is TGCAGCGTAAACTGGGACAGGGGTCGGGACTATGGCTACACCTTC.